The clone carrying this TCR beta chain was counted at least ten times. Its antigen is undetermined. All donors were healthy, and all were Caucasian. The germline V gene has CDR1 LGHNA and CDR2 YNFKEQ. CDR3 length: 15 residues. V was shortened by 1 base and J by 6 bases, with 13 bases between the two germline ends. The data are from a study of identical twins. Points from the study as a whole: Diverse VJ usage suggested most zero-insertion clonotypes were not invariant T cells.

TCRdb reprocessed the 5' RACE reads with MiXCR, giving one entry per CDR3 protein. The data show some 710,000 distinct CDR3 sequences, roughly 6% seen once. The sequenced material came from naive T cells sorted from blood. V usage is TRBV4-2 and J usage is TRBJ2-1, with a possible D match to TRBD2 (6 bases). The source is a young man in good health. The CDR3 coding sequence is TGTGCCAGCAGCCAAGGGGGGGTCAGGGCCAATGAGCAGTTCTTC. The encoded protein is CASSQGGVRANEQFF.